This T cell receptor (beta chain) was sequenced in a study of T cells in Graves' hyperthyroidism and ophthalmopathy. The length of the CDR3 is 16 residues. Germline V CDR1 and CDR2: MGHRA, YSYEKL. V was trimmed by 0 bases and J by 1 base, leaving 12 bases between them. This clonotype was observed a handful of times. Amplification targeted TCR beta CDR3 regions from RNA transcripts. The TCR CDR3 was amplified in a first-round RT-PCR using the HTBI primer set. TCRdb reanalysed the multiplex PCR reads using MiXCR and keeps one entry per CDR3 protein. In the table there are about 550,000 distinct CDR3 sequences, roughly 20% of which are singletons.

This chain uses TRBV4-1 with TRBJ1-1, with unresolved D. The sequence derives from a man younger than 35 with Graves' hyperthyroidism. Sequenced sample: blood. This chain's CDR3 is CASSQEVGGWNTEAFF. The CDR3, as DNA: TGCGCCAGCAGCCAAGAGGTTGGCGGATGGAACACTGAAGCTTTCTTT.